This T cell receptor (beta chain) originates from a study of T cells expressing NK-cell markers. Whole-study context: One of the eight sequenced donors was seronegative, whereas the other seven were HCMV-seropositive.

TCRdb reanalyzed the 5' RACE reads and collapses them to one entry per CDR3 protein, without DNA. The sample holds some 140,000 distinct CDR3 sequences. From germline, CDR1 is LNHNV and CDR2 YYDKDF (reference sequence). The CDR3 has 14 residues. The chain employs TRBV15 and TRBJ2-5; TCRdb's D call, TRBD1, is unchecked because there is no DNA. Sequenced: blood T cells: a sorted CD56 or NKG2C T cell subset, CD4+ or CD8+ T cells, or bulk PBMC T cells (not recorded which). This sequence originates from a woman between 45 and 60 years old in good health. The CDR3 is CATSTRDSTSDSYF.